Listed below are T cell receptor beta chains from one sample, sequenced in a study of shared clonotypes between healthy human individuals. Measured with immunoSEQ multiplex PCR; TCRdb has only the in-frame clones, and not every one. Of millions of clones listed, 95% are singletons. Sequencing was done on a sample of naive CD4+ T cells sorted from blood. Receptor source: a man aged 18 to 30 in good health. Each CDR3 is given with its conserved first and last residue. Fields, in order: clone size, J gene, D gene, V gene, CDR3 DNA, CDR3 protein. D genes are given only for firm matches. The size field is filled for only some rows; it gives once, few, many or a size class.

>NA|TRBJ2-5|NA|TRBV9
TGTGCCAGCAGCTACGCGGAGGGAGAGACCCAGTACTTC
CASSYAEGETQYF
>NA|TRBJ1-3|NA|TRBV19
TGTGCCAGTTGGGAGACAGGCCTCTCTGGAAACACCATATATTTT
CASWETGLSGNTIYF
>NA|TRBJ1-1|NA|TRBV6-5
TGTGCCAGCAGTTACGGGGGGGCGCAGAACACTGAAGCTTTCTTT
CASSYGGAQNTEAFF
>NA|TRBJ2-3|NA|TRBV7-2
TGTGCCAGCAGCTTAGTCATGAGCACAGATACGCAGTATTTT
CASSLVMSTDTQYF
>NA|TRBJ1-1|TRBD1|TRBV5-1
TGCGCCAGCAGCTTGGGTGGACAGGGAACTGAAGCTTTCTTT
CASSLGGQGTEAFF
>NA|TRBJ1-6|NA|TRBV28
TGTGCCAGCAATGTTAACCAGGATAATTCACCCCTCCACTTT
CASNVNQDNSPLHF
>NA|TRBJ2-3|TRBD1|TRBV4-2
TGTGCCAGCAGCCATAGTTCTTCCGGACAGGCGTTCACAGATACGCAGTATTTT
CASSHSSSGQAFTDTQYF
>once|TRBJ1-2|NA|TRBV30
TGTGCCTGGAGTGTACCCAGGCGAGCTAACTATGGCTACACCTTC
CAWSVPRRANYGYTF
>NA|TRBJ2-1|NA|TRBV10-3
TGTGCCATCAGTGAGCGGTCAGAGGGAGATGAGCAGTTCTTC
CAISERSEGDEQFF
>NA|TRBJ2-7|NA|TRBV6-5
TGTGCCAGCAGTTATCTGAAGGGTAGCTCCTACGAGCAGTACTTC
CASSYLKGSSYEQYF
>NA|TRBJ2-3|TRBD1|TRBV25-1
TGTGCCAGCAGTGCGATGCCTGGACAGGGGGAGAAGACAGATACGCAGTATTTT
CASSAMPGQGEKTDTQYF
>once|TRBJ2-1|NA|TRBV6-1
TGTGCCAGCAGTGAAGTGGGGGTTAGACAGTTCTTC
CASSEVGVRQFF
>NA|TRBJ2-2|NA|TRBV29-1
TGCAGCGTGTTGGGGACATTGAACACCGGGGAGCTGTTTTTT
CSVLGTLNTGELFF
>NA|TRBJ1-2|TRBD1|TRBV5-4
TGTGCCAGCAGCCGGGACAGACAGACCTATGGCTACACCTTC
CASSRDRQTYGYTF
>once|TRBJ1-2|NA|TRBV6-5
TGTCCAGAAGGGGGGGCGCAGGGCTATGGCTACACCTTC
CPEGGAQGYGYTF
>NA|TRBJ1-2|NA|TRBV18
TGTGCCAGCTCACCACCAAGTTTGGAGAGGGGCTACACCTTC
CASSPPSLERGYTF
>NA|TRBJ2-1|NA|TRBV5-1
TGCGCCAGCAGCTTAAGGAGGTACAATGAGCAGTTCTTC
CASSLRRYNEQFF
>NA|TRBJ1-1|NA|TRBV27
TGTGCCAGCAGGGGACTGTTCATGAACACTGAAGCTTTCTTT
CASRGLFMNTEAFF
>NA|TRBJ2-1|TRBD2|TRBV7-2
TGTGCCAGCAGCTTTAGCGGGGTGGGGAATGAGCAGTTCTTC
CASSFSGVGNEQFF
>NA|TRBJ2-7|NA|TRBV4-1
TGCGCCAGCAGCCAAGATGGGACTCCTGCTCCCTACGAGCAGTACTTC
CASSQDGTPAPYEQYF
>NA|TRBJ2-3|TRBD2|TRBV5-4
TGTGCCAGCAGCCAGGGACTAGCCACAGATACGCAGTATTTT
CASSQGLATDTQYF
>NA|TRBJ2-5|TRBD2|TRBV10-3
TGTGCCATCAGTGAGTCCCCACGACTAGCGGAGTACTTC
CAISESPRLAEYF
>NA|TRBJ2-3|NA|TRBV30
TGTGCCTGGAGTGTATTAAGCACAGATACGCAGTATTTT
CAWSVLSTDTQYF
>once|TRBJ1-1|NA|TRBV5-1
TGCGCCAGCAACGGGGAGAATAGGAACACTGAAGCTTTCTTT
CASNGENRNTEAFF
>NA|TRBJ2-4|NA|TRBV5-4
TGTGCCAGCAGCTTGGAGGAGGGCCCGGAGAAGTACTTC
CASSLEEGPEKYF
>once|TRBJ1-1|NA|TRBV29-1
TGCAGCGGCCGGCGGGGGGACACTGAAGCTTTCTTT
CSGRRGDTEAFF
>NA|TRBJ1-6|NA|TRBV5-4
TGTGCCAGCAGCTGGGGGTCGGGGATTAATTCACCCCTCCACTTT
CASSWGSGINSPLHF
>NA|TRBJ2-1|TRBD1|TRBV4-1
TGCGCCAGCAGACCAGGCCCGACAGGGCCCTACAATGAGCAGTTCTTC
CASRPGPTGPYNEQFF
>once|TRBJ2-3|NA|TRBV9
TGTGCCAGCAGCGTAGCGGAATCCACAGATACGCAGTATTTT
CASSVAESTDTQYF
>NA|TRBJ2-2|TRBD2|TRBV30
TGTGCCCGGCGACCTAGCGGGAGCACCGGGGAGCTGTTTTTT
CARRPSGSTGELFF
>NA|TRBJ1-1|NA|TRBV5-4
TGTGCCAGCGGCGAAGCGGACCCGGGCACTGAAGCTTTCTTT
CASGEADPGTEAFF
>NA|TRBJ2-7|NA|TRBV6-5
TGTGCCAGCAGCCGGGCGGACGAGCAGTACTTC
CASSRADEQYF
>once|TRBJ1-5|NA|TRBV19
TGTGCCAGTACCGTGGCCTTGAATAGCAATCAGCCCCAGCATTTT
CASTVALNSNQPQHF
>NA|TRBJ2-3|TRBD2|TRBV13
TGTGCCAGCAGCCCTAGCGGGAGGGCCGTAGATACGCAGTATTTT
CASSPSGRAVDTQYF
>NA|TRBJ2-3|NA|TRBV9
TGTGCCAGCAGCGCCCGTGGCGACCCGCTAAGCACAGATACGCAGTATTTT
CASSARGDPLSTDTQYF
>NA|TRBJ2-5|NA|TRBV10-2
TGCGCCAGCAGTGGACAGGTTAAGGAGACCCAGTACTTC
CASSGQVKETQYF
>NA|TRBJ1-1|TRBD1|TRBV27
TGTGCCAGCAGTTCGGGACAGACAAACACTGAAGCTTTCTTT
CASSSGQTNTEAFF
>once|TRBJ2-7|NA|TRBV7-2
TGTGCCAGCAGCTTAAGTGGCGCAGTCTCCTACGAGCAGTACTTC
CASSLSGAVSYEQYF
>NA|TRBJ2-3|TRBD2|TRBV7-2
TGTGCCAGCAGCTTAGCTTCGGCTAGCGGGAGGGTGTTAACAGATACGCAGTATTTT
CASSLASASGRVLTDTQYF
>NA|TRBJ2-1|NA|TRBV2
TGTGCCAGCACGGGGGGCGGCTTACTTTACAATGAGCAGTTCTTC
CASTGGGLLYNEQFF
>NA|TRBJ2-7|TRBD1|TRBV2
TGTGCCAGCAGTTACAGGGGGAAGGAGTACGAGCAGTACTTC
CASSYRGKEYEQYF